This is a list of T cell receptor beta chains from one sample in a study of OX40 agonist ivuxolimab in advanced cancers. Only in-frame clones appear in the TCRdb table, and some are missing; sequencing was by immunoSEQ multiplex PCR. The sample holds under 90,000 clones, about 85% seen once. The material was CD4+ or CD8+ T cells sorted from blood, obtained in a trial of the OX40 agonist ivuxolimab. The receptors derive from an adult with an advanced solid tumor such as melanoma, head and neck, liver or kidney cancer. Each CDR3 is given without its conserved first and last residue.

J gene: TRBJ2-1
V gene: TRBV10-1
CDR3 protein: ASMSGRHNEQF

J gene: TRBJ1-1
V gene: TRBV2
CDR3 protein: ASSEAGGTF

J gene: TRBJ2-5
V gene: TRBV27
CDR3 protein: ASSSTRGPETQY

J gene: TRBJ1-6
V gene: TRBV5-4
CDR3 protein: ASSLEEGIGSPLH

J gene: TRBJ1-1
V gene: TRBV4-1
CDR3 protein: ASSQATGRGINTEAF

J gene: TRBJ2-1
V gene: TRBV30
CDR3 protein: AWSSEGRGYNEQF

J gene: TRBJ1-6
V gene: TRBV9
CDR3 protein: ASSPRTGLGPLH

J gene: TRBJ2-3
V gene: TRBV5-1
CDR3 protein: ASSNRGGAADTQY

J gene: TRBJ1-6
V gene: TRBV4-1
CDR3 protein: ASSQGDSFSYNSPLH

J gene: TRBJ2-3
V gene: TRBV14
CDR3 protein: ASSLPGTGGTDTQY

J gene: TRBJ2-2
V gene: TRBV28
CDR3 protein: ASFMQHTGELF

J gene: TRBJ1-5
V gene: TRBV6-5
CDR3 protein: ASSRTGEGFQPQH

J gene: TRBJ2-7
V gene: TRBV14
CDR3 protein: ASSQGPYEQY

J gene: TRBJ2-1
V gene: TRBV7-2
CDR3 protein: ASSLLAGSSYNEQF

J gene: TRBJ2-1
V gene: TRBV5-1
CDR3 protein: ASSLVPGQANNEQF

J gene: TRBJ2-5
V gene: TRBV29-1
CDR3 protein: SVGEETQY

J gene: TRBJ2-5
V gene: TRBV2
CDR3 protein: ASSAGPTRQETQY

J gene: TRBJ2-3
V gene: TRBV5-4
CDR3 protein: ASKNVGSTDTQY

J gene: TRBJ1-2
V gene: TRBV7-2
CDR3 protein: ASSPRGGYT

J gene: TRBJ2-3
V gene: TRBV7-9
CDR3 protein: ASSWASGRALADTQY

J gene: TRBJ1-2
V gene: TRBV27
CDR3 protein: ASYTPGLNYGYT

J gene: TRBJ1-1
V gene: TRBV19
CDR3 protein: ASSIRTGGTEAF

J gene: TRBJ2-5
V gene: TRBV2
CDR3 protein: ASSPMGLQETQY

J gene: TRBJ2-7
V gene: TRBV27
CDR3 protein: ASSNQRAAWY

J gene: TRBJ2-3
V gene: TRBV5-4
CDR3 protein: ASSSRTSGASTDTQY

J gene: TRBJ1-4
V gene: TRBV5-1
CDR3 protein: ASSSGFIRGGEKLF

J gene: TRBJ2-1
V gene: TRBV5-8
CDR3 protein: ASSTYLAGAINEQF

J gene: TRBJ2-5
V gene: TRBV7-3
CDR3 protein: ASSRGISETQY

J gene: TRBJ2-3
V gene: TRBV9
CDR3 protein: ASGSFRTDTQY

J gene: TRBJ2-1
V gene: TRBV15
CDR3 protein: ATSRDAGNEQF

J gene: TRBJ2-2
V gene: TRBV7-6
CDR3 protein: ASSPPRQLTNTGELF

J gene: TRBJ1-4
V gene: TRBV7-2
CDR3 protein: ASSLGVREKLF

J gene: TRBJ1-2
V gene: TRBV11-2
CDR3 protein: ASSLGPPGYGYT

J gene: TRBJ2-1
V gene: TRBV9
CDR3 protein: ASSVSGLTGVPEQF

J gene: TRBJ2-4
V gene: TRBV21-1
CDR3 protein: ASSDCLTPRNPLAKNIQY

J gene: TRBJ1-5
V gene: TRBV2
CDR3 protein: ASSELGSQPQH

J gene: TRBJ1-1
V gene: TRBV6-1
CDR3 protein: ASSAQQGNTEAF

J gene: TRBJ2-2
V gene: TRBV19
CDR3 protein: ASSTRPLGELF

J gene: TRBJ2-5
V gene: TRBV7-9
CDR3 protein: ASSFGQGGAETQY

J gene: TRBJ1-3
V gene: TRBV6-5
CDR3 protein: ASRPVDTAGNTIY

J gene: TRBJ2-1
V gene: TRBV15
CDR3 protein: ATSREGLASEQF

J gene: TRBJ1-5
V gene: TRBV5-8
CDR3 protein: ASSPGQGSNQPQH

J gene: TRBJ1-2
V gene: TRBV7-9
CDR3 protein: ASSLEAAAVGYT

J gene: TRBJ1-2
V gene: TRBV5-6
CDR3 protein: ASSLYMAGTGVYGYT

J gene: TRBJ2-2
V gene: TRBV7-3
CDR3 protein: ASSSSGLAGGAGELF

J gene: TRBJ1-2
V gene: TRBV29-1
CDR3 protein: SVAYTRADGYT

J gene: TRBJ1-4
V gene: TRBV9
CDR3 protein: ASNRDENEKLF

J gene: TRBJ2-5
V gene: TRBV27
CDR3 protein: ASSLADKETQY